The rows below give T cell receptor beta chains drawn from one sample of a study of Ad26.COV2.S vaccination and SARS-CoV-2 variants. Assay used: immunoSEQ multiplex PCR; TCRdb lists only in-frame clones, some missing. The table lists about 350,000 clones, 65% to 90% of them singletons, with about 10% in the top ten. Sample: peripheral blood, taken in a trial of Ad26.COV2.S vaccine versus placebo. The origin of the receptors is a person aged 18-65 years who received the Ad26.COV2.S COVID-19 vaccine or a placebo. Both conserved end residues are part of each CDR3. D genes are given only for firm matches. Clone size is not always given. Where it is, it says once, few, many or a class for expanded clones.

V gene	J gene	CDR3 length	clone size	D gene	CDR3 DNA	CDR3 protein
TRBV10-3	TRBJ2-1	17	NA	TRBD2	TGTGCCTTACGACTAGCGGGAGTCCTGAGCTCCTACAATGAGCAGTTCTTC	CALRLAGVLSSYNEQFF
TRBV7-6	TRBJ1-1	14	once	NA	TGTGCCAGCAGCTTTGGGGTTATGAACACTGAAGCTTTCTTT	CASSFGVMNTEAFF
TRBV5-6	TRBJ2-2	14	few	NA	TGTGCCAGCAGCTGGGGGTGGAGGGCCGGGGAGCTGTTTTTT	CASSWGWRAGELFF
TRBV28	TRBJ1-2	14	NA	TRBD1	TGTGCCAGCAGTTCGGGACAGCGTACCTATGGCTACACCTTC	CASSSGQRTYGYTF
TRBV29-1	TRBJ2-6	13	NA	NA	TGCAGCGTTTGGCTTTCTGGGGCCAACGTCCTGACTTTC	CSVWLSGANVLTF
TRBV7-2	TRBJ1-1	14	NA	NA	TGTGCCAGCAGCCTCACACCCATGAACACTGAAGCTTTCTTT	CASSLTPMNTEAFF
TRBV5-6	TRBJ2-3	13	NA	NA	TGTGCCAGCAGCGCACAGGGCACAGATACGCAGTATTTT	CASSAQGTDTQYF
TRBV7-2	TRBJ1-5	16	NA	NA	TGTGCCAGCAGCTTAGGAGGAAGTTCTATTAATCAGCCCCAGCATTTT	CASSLGGSSINQPQHF
TRBV30	TRBJ1-1	16	NA	TRBD1	TGTGCCTGGAGTGTCCCTTCGGGACAGGGAAACACTGAAGCTTTCTTT	CAWSVPSGQGNTEAFF
TRBV5-4	TRBJ1-2	16	NA	NA	TGTGCCAGCAGCCCCTTTTTTGGTAGTATTTCGGGTGGCTACACCTTC	CASSPFFGSISGGYTF
TRBV28	TRBJ2-7	14	NA	TRBD1	TGTGCCAGCAGTTGGGACAGGGGTGGCTACGAGCAGTACTTC	CASSWDRGGYEQYF
TRBV10-3	TRBJ2-7	16	NA	NA	TGTGCCATCAGTGAGGTGGGGGGTAAATTGTTCTACGAGCAGTACTTC	CAISEVGGKLFYEQYF
TRBV11-2	TRBJ1-6	16	NA	NA	TGTGCCAGCAGCACTAGAGGGGGTTCCTATAATTCACCCCTCCACTTT	CASSTRGGSYNSPLHF
TRBV19	TRBJ1-2	16	once	TRBD1	TGTGCCAGTAGTATGTATAGGGGGGGACAGGGGTATGGCTACACCTTC	CASSMYRGGQGYGYTF
TRBV5-6	TRBJ1-1	13	once	NA	TGTGCCAGCAGTCCTACAGGAGACACTGAAGCTTTCTTT	CASSPTGDTEAFF
TRBV27	TRBJ1-3	15	NA	NA	TGTGCCAGCAGTTTCACAGGGAACGCTGGAAACACCATATATTTT	CASSFTGNAGNTIYF
TRBV5-4	TRBJ1-3	16	NA	TRBD1	TGTGCCAGCAGTCTTCAGGGGGCTCAGTTTGGAAACACCATATATTTT	CASSLQGAQFGNTIYF
TRBV7-2	TRBJ2-7	12	NA	NA	TGTGCCAGCAGCGCGCACATTGGCGAGCAGTACTTC	CASSAHIGEQYF
TRBV19	TRBJ1-1	11	once	NA	TGTGCCAGTATTTGGAACACTGAAGCTTTCTTT	CASIWNTEAFF
TRBV20-1	TRBJ1-6	12	NA	NA	TGCAGTGCTAGTACCCCAGGTTCACCCCTCCACTTT	CSASTPGSPLHF
TRBV6-4	TRBJ1-1	14	NA	NA	TGTGCCAGCAGTTTGGACGGAGCGAACACTGAAGCTTTCTTT	CASSLDGANTEAFF
TRBV18	TRBJ1-1	14	NA	NA	TGTGCCAGCTCACCCCGACAACTTGACACTGAAGCTTTCTTT	CASSPRQLDTEAFF
TRBV2	TRBJ2-2	14	many	NA	TGTGCCAGCACCGGCGATCTTAACACCGGGGAGCTGTTTTTT	CASTGDLNTGELFF
TRBV6-1	TRBJ2-5	14	many	NA	TGTGCCAGCAGTGAAGGGGGGCTTAGAGAGACCCAGTACTTC	CASSEGGLRETQYF